This TCR beta chain was retrieved from a study of shared clonotypes between healthy human individuals. Each sample came from a Caucasian adult donor living in Nashville, Tennessee. This clone was counted a few times. Antigen specificity is unknown. Study-wide points: In general, naive subsets displayed greater estimated richness than memory subsets did. Four donors held about 5.1% of naive CD4 clonotypes in common.

This CDR3 has 15 residues. Germline V gene data show CDR1 as MNHEY and CDR2 as SMNVEV (reference sequence). V dropped 5 bases and J dropped 7 bases, with 17 bases sitting between them. Sequencing used immunoSEQ multiplex PCR; TCRdb keeps in-frame clones, though not all of them. The table has some 660,000 clones, around 73% seen once. Material: memory CD4+ T cells sorted from blood. Subset specified: CD45RA-negative fraction. The rearrangement links TRBV27 to TRBJ2-2; D unclear. This receptor was identified in a woman in her 30s in good health. CDR3 DNA: TGTGCCAGCAGTCCTGGCCCGAGTTGGAGCGGGGAGCTGTTTTTT. It encodes CASSPGPSWSGELFF.